Listed here are 9 T cell receptor beta chains from one sample, sequenced in a study of blood T cell repertoires in COVID-19. Clones were sequenced by immunoSEQ multiplex PCR, and TCRdb holds only the in-frame ones, with some missing. The sample yields approximately 66,000 clones, about 88% seen once. The sample was peripheral blood. The source of these receptors is a woman between 50 and 59 years old with active or convalescent COVID-19.

This rearrangement joins TRBV28 to TRBJ2-7, with TRBD2 matching 10 bases. J gave up 3 bases and V 4 bases, and 6 bases lay outside the gene matches. The CDR3 sequence is 15 residues long. Germline loops: CDR1 MDHEN, CDR2 SYDVKM. The CDR3 is CASSSSSGRGYEQYF. In nucleotides, the CDR3 is TGTGCCAGCAGTTCCTCTAGCGGGAGAGGCTACGAGCAGTACTTC.

The CDR3 nucleotides read TGTGCCAGCAGCTTGACATTAACTGAAGCTTTCTTT. It encodes CASSLTLTEAFF. V is TRBV5-6 and J is TRBJ1-1; D ambiguous. V was trimmed by 1 base and J by 5 bases, leaving 6 bases between them. Germline CDR1 and CDR2: SGHDT and YYEEEE. CDR3 length: 12 residues. The whole variable domain, remainder taken from reference TRBV5-6 and TRBJ1-1, is DAGVTQSPTHLIKTRGQQVTLRCSPKSGHDTVSWYQQALGQGPQFIFQYYEEEERQRGNFPDRFSGHQFPNYSSELNVNALLLGDSALYLCASSLTLTEAFFGQGTRLTVV.

The chain joins TRBV7-2 to TRBJ1-2; D call uncertain. The CDR3 runs 17 residues. Trimming removed 1 base at V and 1 base at J, with 16 bases between. CDR1 SGHTA and CDR2 FQGNSA come from the germline V gene. The CDR3 DNA reads as TGTGCCAGCAGCTTAGGCTTAGAGGCCGTTATTAACTATGGCTACACCTTC. Its translation: CASSLGLEAVINYGYTF. Based on the CDR3 plus reference TRBV7-2 and TRBJ1-2, the full variable domain is GAGVSQSPSNKVTEKGKDVELRCDPISGHTALYWYRQSLGQGLEFLIYFQGNSAPDKSGLPSDRFSAERTGGSVSTLTIQRTQQEDSAVYLCASSLGLEAVINYGYTFGSGTRLTVV.

This clone has only a few counts. This chain joins TRBV5-1 and TRBJ2-1; 16 bases match TRBD2. The length of the CDR3 is 19 residues. The germline gives CDR1 SGHRS, CDR2 YFSETQ. The ends lost 1 base at V and 4 bases at J; junction bases unmatched: 8. CDR3 sequence: CASSLLGTSGRVGYNEQFF. CDR3 nucleotides: TGCGCCAGCAGCTTGCTCGGGACTAGCGGGAGGGTTGGGTACAATGAGCAGTTCTTC.

The V call is TRBV20-1, the J call TRBJ1-1; D is possibly TRBD1 (5 bases). V lost 3 bases and J 3 bases, leaving 11 bases between the germline ends. Germline loops: CDR1 DFQATT, CDR2 SNEGSKA (reference sequence). CDR3 length: 13 residues. DNA of the CDR3: TGCAGTGCTAGTGGGGCCGAAGACACTGAAGCTTTCTTT. Translation gives CSASGAEDTEAFF.

This chain connects TRBV5-1 to TRBJ1-4; D remains ambiguous. V was pared by 1 base and J by 5 bases, with 9 bases between. Looked up from germline, CDR1 is SGHRS and CDR2 is YFSETQ. The CDR3 consists of 14 residues. The CDR3 here is CASSLFAGNEKLFF. Here the CDR3 DNA reads TGCGCCAGCAGCTTGTTCGCGGGGAATGAAAAACTGTTTTTT.

The chain carries TRBV30 and TRBJ1-2; 7 bases are shared with TRBD1. CDR1 and CDR2 (germline): GTSNPN, SVGIG (reference sequence). The CDR3 sequence is 12 residues long. Unmatched junction bases numbered 4, after V lost 1 base and J lost 8 bases. The CDR3 nucleotides read TGTGCCTGGAGTGGGACAGGTCCAGGCTACACCTTC. Protein product: CAWSGTGPGYTF.

CDR3 region: CASSIRHHRGETQYF. In nucleotides, the CDR3 is TGTGCCAGTAGTATACGACACCACCGGGGAGAGACCCAGTACTTC. The chain uses TRBV19 and TRBJ2-5; weak D call: TRBD2 (5 bases). The CDR3 spans 15 residues. Trimming cost V 2 bases and J 4 bases, with 14 bases left between them. Germline CDR1 reads LNHDA; CDR2 reads SQIVND (reference sequence).

A note on this clone: At one end the junction does not follow the germline gene, possibly because of a read error. The rearrangement joins TRBV12-3 or TRBV12-4 to TRBJ2-7; TRBD2 is a possible D gene (5 bases). This CDR3 spans 13 amino acids. DNA for the CDR3: TGTGCCACCAGTTCAGGACTCTCCTACGAGCAGTACTTC. This translates into CATSSGLSYEQYF.